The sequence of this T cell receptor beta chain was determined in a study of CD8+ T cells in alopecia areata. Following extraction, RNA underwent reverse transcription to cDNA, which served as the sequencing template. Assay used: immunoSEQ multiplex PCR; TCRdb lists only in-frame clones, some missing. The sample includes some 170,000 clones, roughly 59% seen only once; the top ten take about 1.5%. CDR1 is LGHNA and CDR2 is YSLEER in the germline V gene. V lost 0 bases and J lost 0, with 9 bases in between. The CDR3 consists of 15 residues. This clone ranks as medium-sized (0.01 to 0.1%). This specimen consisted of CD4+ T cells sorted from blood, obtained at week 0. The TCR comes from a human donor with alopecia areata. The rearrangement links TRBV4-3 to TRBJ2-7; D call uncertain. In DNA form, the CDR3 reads TGCGCCAGCAGCCAAGATTCGGTCCCCTCCTACGAGCAGTACTTC. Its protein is CASSQDSVPSYEQYF.